The 4 T cell receptor beta chains in this list originate from one sample, sequenced in a study of shared clonotypes between healthy human individuals (TCRdb year 2020). The library was made by the immunoSEQ multiplex PCR assay. TCRdb provides this immuneACCESS table in a form limited to in-frame rearrangements. Some clones are lacking; in checked studies, under half of them reflect an unresolved V gene, and why the rest are absent is not known. The sample table records 2 million to 3 million clones; 93% of these occur just once. The top ten hold 0.36% of the sample. Sequencing was carried out using naive CD4+ T cells from PBMCs. Explained via the paper, the cell subset or site label denotes: CD45RA+ positively selected. All receptors derive from a man aged 18 to 35 in good health. Some clones in this sample may be carry-over from other donors' samples.

Here the CDR3 reads CASRDRTFSSGNTIYF. The CDR3 coding sequence is TGTGCCAGTAGGGACCGGACTTTCAGCTCTGGAAACACCATATATTTT. J is TRBJ1-3 and V is TRBV19; no firm D call. CDR3 length: 16 residues. Trimming removed 6 bases from V and 0 bases from J, with 15 bases in between. CDR1 LNHDA and CDR2 SQIVND come from the germline V gene (reference sequence).

A single count supports this clone. The chain combines TRBV6-6 with TRBJ2-5; D gene ambiguous. The J call could be wrong; TRBJ2-7 is a better fit for the DNA end. CDR3 length equals 11 residues. Per the germline V gene, CDR1 is MNHNY and CDR2 is SVGAGI (reference sequence). CDR3 bases: TGTGCCAGCAGTTACTCTACCGAGCAGTACTTC. It encodes CASSYSTEQYF.

CDR3 in amino acids: CSVEDRSANYGYTF. In DNA form, the CDR3 reads TGCAGCGTTGAAGATCGGTCAGCTAACTATGGCTACACCTTC. The V and J genes are TRBV29-1 and TRBJ1-2; D gene ambiguous. Trimming took 0 bases from V and 0 from J, leaving 8 bases between them. This CDR3 has 14 amino acids. CDR1 SQVTM and CDR2 ANQGSEA come from the germline V gene. Full variable domain (missing parts from reference TRBV29-1 and TRBJ1-2): SAVISQKPSRDICQRGTSLTIQCQVDSQVTMMFWYRQQPGQSLTLIATANQGSEATYESGFVIDKFPISRPNLTFSTLTVSNMSPEDSSIYLCSVEDRSANYGYTFGSGTRLTVV.

The rearrangement links TRBV4-1 to TRBJ2-1; 10 nucleotides agree with TRBD1. J was trimmed by 1 base and V by 1 base; bases with no gene match: 4. The CDR3 length is 17 residues. Per the germline V gene, CDR1 is MGHRA and CDR2 is YSYEKL. Written as DNA, the CDR3 is TGCGCCAGCAGCCAAGCCCCGGGACAGGGGTCCTACAATGAGCAGTTCTTC. Translated: CASSQAPGQGSYNEQFF.